These 19 T cell receptor beta chains were sequenced from one sample in a study of cytomegalovirus exposure and HLA in healthy donors (TCRdb year 2017). Libraries came from the immunoSEQ multiplex PCR assay. For the multiplex PCR, a mixture combining 60 forward primers for TCR Vbeta segments and 13 reverse primers for TCR Jbeta segments was used. TCRdb re-hosts the immuneACCESS table, in-frame sequences only. Its copies lack some clones; in the studies checked, an unresolved V gene accounts for under half of them, and the cause for the rest is not known. The sample table holds roughly 190,000 clones, of which 74% were seen once. The leading ten clones occupy approximately 3% of the sample. The specimen sequenced was PBMCs. The receptors were gathered from a woman younger than 45 in good health and CMV-seropositive.

This clone was seen once. The CDR3 loop is CASSSPTSGSYEQYF. The DNA of the CDR3 is TGTGCCAGCAGTTCCCCGACTAGCGGTTCCTACGAGCAGTACTTC. The chain carries TRBV6-5 and TRBJ2-7; 9 nucleotides align to TRBD2. The CDR3 is 15 residues long. The germline V gene has CDR1 MNHEY and CDR2 SVGAGI. V dropped 4 bases and J dropped 1; count of bases not matched to a gene: 5.

The chain uses TRBV5-6 and TRBJ2-3, with a tentative D call TRBD2 (7 bases). CDR3 length equals 13 residues. Looked up from germline, CDR1 is SGHDT and CDR2 is YYEEEE. Trimming took 7 bases from V and 2 from J, leaving 11 bases between them. Here the CDR3 reads CASGGGYTDTQYF. CDR3 in DNA: TGTGCCAGCGGGGGGGGCTACACAGATACGCAGTATTTT.

The chain has TRBV27 and TRBJ2-5; 12 bases map to TRBD2. The J call may not be correct, given that the DNA end is closer to TRBJ2-7. Germline V CDR1 and CDR2: MNHEY, SMNVEV (reference sequence). The CDR3 consists of 14 residues. The CDR3 is CASSPSGRGYEQYF. As DNA, the CDR3 is TGTGCCAGCAGTCCTAGCGGGAGGGGCTACGAGCAGTACTTC.

The CDR3 DNA sequence: TGTGCCATCTCTTCAGGGGGGACGTTGAACACTGAAGCTTTCTTT. It encodes CAISSGGTLNTEAFF. The genes are TRBV28 and TRBJ1-1; TRBD1 matches at 7 bases. Germline assignment: CDR1 MDHEN and CDR2 SYDVKM. This CDR3 region has 15 residues. J lost 0 bases, V lost 10 bases, and 11 bases had no gene match.

This clone was seen a few times. The chain uses TRBV7-9 and TRBJ1-1; 8 bases are a match to TRBD1. Germline V gene lookup returns CDR1 SEHNR and CDR2 FQNEAQ (reference sequence). The CDR3 runs 12 residues. Germline trimming cut 5 bases from V and 8 bases from J; bases unmatched to any gene: 4. CDR3 nucleotides: TGTGCCAGCAGCGACAGGGGACCCGAAGCTTTCTTT. It specifies CASSDRGPEAFF.

In DNA form, the CDR3 reads TGTGCCAGCAGCGTTAGTGAACAGGGCTGGACTAGCGGGAGGCCCGCCGAGCAGTACTTC. Its translation: CASSVSEQGWTSGRPAEQYF. This chain connects TRBV9 to TRBJ2-5; 14 positions match TRBD2. The J call is uncertain, as TRBJ2-7 better fits the DNA end. This CDR3 comprises 20 residues. The germline CDR1 and CDR2 sequences are SGDLS and YYNGEE.

The chain links TRBV7-6 to TRBJ2-7; D might be TRBD2 (6 bases). V was pared by 1 base and J by 7 bases, with 14 bases between. The germline CDR1 and CDR2 sequences are SGHVS and FNYEAQ. The length of the CDR3 is 14 residues. The CDR3 sequence is CASSLGIGAGEQYF. CDR3 nucleotide sequence: TGTGCCAGCAGCTTAGGGATAGGGGCGGGGGAGCAGTACTTC.

The V gene is TRBV5-6, the J gene TRBJ2-2; weak D call: TRBD1 (5 bases). V was cut by 2 bases and J by 4 bases, with 12 bases left in between. In germline, CDR1 is SGHDT, CDR2 YYEEEE. The CDR3 loop spans 15 amino acids. CDR3 sequence reads: CASSFQGYSTGELFF. Written as DNA, the CDR3 is TGTGCCAGCAGCTTTCAGGGATATAGCACCGGGGAGCTGTTTTTT.

This clone was counted only a few times. The V and J genes are TRBV5-4 and TRBJ2-7, with 8 bases lining up with TRBD2. There are 14 residues in the CDR3. J lost 7 bases, V lost 5 bases, and 11 bases had no gene match. Germline V gives CDR1 SGHNT, CDR2 YYREEE (reference sequence). CDR3 sequence (DNA): TGTGCCAGCAGGGAAGCGGGAGCCCGGTGGGAGCAGTACTTC. The encoded protein is CASREAGARWEQYF.

CDR3 sequence: CASSPLTGGREQFF. DNA for the CDR3: TGTGCCAGCAGCCCTCTGACGGGAGGTCGGGAGCAGTTCTTC. V usage is TRBV11-2 and J usage is TRBJ2-1, with TRBD2 matching over 7 bases. With 5 bases clipped from V and 10 bases from J, the junction kept 11 bases outside the gene matches. The CDR3 totals 14 residues. Looked up from germline, CDR1 is SGHAT and CDR2 is FQNNGV.

CDR3 in amino acids: CASSMSGGNYEQYF. The CDR3 coding sequence is TGTGCCAGTAGTATGAGCGGGGGAAACTACGAGCAGTACTTC. The V and J genes are TRBV19 and TRBJ2-7, with 8 positions matching TRBD2. CDR1 is LNHDA, CDR2 SQIVND, per germline (reference sequence). The V gene end was trimmed by 3 bases and the J gene end by 3 bases; junction bases not matched to a gene: 4. The CDR3 is 14 residues long.

V is TRBV6-4 and J is TRBJ1-1; TRBD1 is a possible D gene (5 bases). Trimming removed 3 bases from V and 3 bases from J, with 11 bases in between. This CDR3 spans 14 amino acids. Germline CDR1 and CDR2: MRHNA and SNTAGT. In DNA form, the CDR3 reads TGTGCCAGCAGTGAGGGGCAGGGCCACACTGAAGCTTTCTTT. It encodes CASSEGQGHTEAFF.

The CDR3 protein is CASRTSVNTGELFF. In DNA, the CDR3 is TGTGCCAGCCGGACTAGCGTCAACACCGGGGAGCTGTTTTTT. The rearrangement links TRBV2 to TRBJ2-2; 9 bases are shared with TRBD2. CDR1 is SNHLY, CDR2 FYNNEI, per germline. The CDR3 sequence is 14 residues long. The V and J ends lost 8 bases and 2 bases, in that order; junction bases with no gene match: 3.

The chain employs TRBV4-2 and TRBJ2-1, with D perhaps TRBD2 (5 bases). V lost 2 bases and J lost 2, with 19 bases in between. Germline CDR1 and CDR2: LGHNA and YNFKEQ. This CDR3 comprises 18 residues. The CDR3 loop reads CASSQFNSAGVTYNEQFF. The CDR3 nucleotides are TGTGCCAGCAGCCAATTTAATTCAGCCGGGGTTACCTACAATGAGCAGTTCTTC.

The chain recombines TRBV5-1 with TRBJ2-4; maybe TRBD2 (7 bases). Germline V lookup: CDR1 SGHRS, CDR2 YFSETQ. The ends were cut back, 4 bases at V and 0 bases at J, with 14 bases in the middle. The CDR3 is 16 residues long. As DNA, the CDR3 is TGCGCCAGCAGCGCAACAGGGAGGGAAGCCAAAAACATTCAGTACTTC. Amino acid sequence: CASSATGREAKNIQYF.

The V call is TRBV11-3, the J call TRBJ2-3, with 9 nucleotides matching TRBD1. The CDR3 totals 15 residues. The trim removed 4 bases at V and 0 bases at J, leaving 2 bases unmatched. Looked up from germline, CDR1 is SGHNT and CDR2 is YENEEA. The CDR3 DNA follows: TGTGCCAGCAGCTCGGGACAGGGTAGCACAGATACGCAGTATTTT. Translation gives CASSSGQGSTDTQYF.

The V and J genes are TRBV20-1 and TRBJ1-2, with 8 bases lining up with TRBD1. J was trimmed by 8 bases and V by 7 bases; bases with no gene match: 6. This CDR3 contains 11 residues. Germline CDR1 and CDR2: DFQATT and SNEGSKA (reference sequence). Written as DNA, the CDR3 is TGCAGTGTTCGGACAGGGAACGGCTACACCTTC. Its protein product is CSVRTGNGYTF.

The chain employs TRBV7-2 and TRBJ2-2, with 9 bases fitting TRBD2. V dropped 2 bases and J dropped 4; count of bases not matched to a gene: 8. CDR1 is SGHTA, CDR2 FQGNSA, per germline. This CDR3 contains 17 residues. The CDR3 DNA is TGTGCCAGCAGCTTATCGGCGGGAGGGCCTAGCACCGGGGAGCTGTTTTTT. Encoded protein: CASSLSAGGPSTGELFF.

The rearrangement uses TRBV6-1 and TRBJ1-5; D perhaps matches TRBD1 (5 bases). There are 15 residues in the CDR3. The germline V gene has CDR1 MNHNS and CDR2 SASEGT. The V end was cut by 1 base, the J end by 2 bases, with 9 bases between. The CDR3 spells CASSEGGRGNQPQHF. CDR3 in DNA: TGTGCCAGCAGTGAAGGGGGCAGGGGCAATCAGCCCCAGCATTTT.